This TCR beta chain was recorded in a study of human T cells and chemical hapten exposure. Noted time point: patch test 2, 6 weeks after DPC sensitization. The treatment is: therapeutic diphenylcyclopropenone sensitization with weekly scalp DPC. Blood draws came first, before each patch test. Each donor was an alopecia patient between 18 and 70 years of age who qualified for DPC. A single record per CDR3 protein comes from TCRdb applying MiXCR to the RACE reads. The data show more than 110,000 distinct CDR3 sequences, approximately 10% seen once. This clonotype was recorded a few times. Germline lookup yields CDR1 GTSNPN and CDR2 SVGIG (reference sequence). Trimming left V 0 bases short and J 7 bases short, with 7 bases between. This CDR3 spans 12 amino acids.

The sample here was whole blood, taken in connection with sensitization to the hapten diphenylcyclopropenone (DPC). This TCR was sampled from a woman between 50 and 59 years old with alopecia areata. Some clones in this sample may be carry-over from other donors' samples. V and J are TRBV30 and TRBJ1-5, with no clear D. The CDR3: CAWSVRGQPQHF. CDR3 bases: TGTGCCTGGAGTGTACGGGGACAGCCCCAGCATTTT.